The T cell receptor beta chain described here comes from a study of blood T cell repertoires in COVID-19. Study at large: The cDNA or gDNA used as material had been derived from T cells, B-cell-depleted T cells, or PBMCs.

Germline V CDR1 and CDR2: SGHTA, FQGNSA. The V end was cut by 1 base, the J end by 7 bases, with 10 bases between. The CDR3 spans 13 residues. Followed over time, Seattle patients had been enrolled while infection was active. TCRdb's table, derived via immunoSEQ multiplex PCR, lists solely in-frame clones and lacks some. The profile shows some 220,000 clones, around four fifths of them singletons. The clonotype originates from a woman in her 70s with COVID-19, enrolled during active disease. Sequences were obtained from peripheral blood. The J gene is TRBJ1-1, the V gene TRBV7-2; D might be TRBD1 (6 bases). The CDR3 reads CASSLGQAFEAFF. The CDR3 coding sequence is TGTGCCAGCAGCTTAGGACAGGCTTTTGAAGCTTTCTTT.